This T cell receptor (beta chain) was obtained from a study of cytomegalovirus exposure and HLA in healthy donors. About the study: The roughly 120 validation repertoires matched the approximately 700 first-cohort repertoires in platform, a later analysis reported. General study points: Reports indicated that the classifier achieved high specificity and sensitivity in diagnosing cytomegalovirus status. The TCR clusters that emerged in the first cohort tended, a later analysis found, to co-occur in the 110 or so validation repertoires. The CMV antigen specificity of three CMV-associated chains was confirmed through in vitro analysis.

Sequencing used immunoSEQ multiplex PCR; TCRdb keeps in-frame clones, though not all of them. This table holds some 120,000 clones, 85% found once. In regard to this clone: Its matching antigen is unknown.

The CDR3 totals 13 residues. With 4 bases clipped from V and 9 bases from J, the junction kept 7 bases outside the gene matches. Germline CDR1 and CDR2: SGHNT and YYREEE (reference sequence). The sequenced sample consisted of PBMCs. This clonotype was sampled from a woman aged 30 to 39 in good health and CMV-seronegative. The chain links TRBV5-4 to TRBJ1-5; 7 positions match TRBD1. CDR3 amino acids: CASSMGQSGPQHF. DNA of the CDR3: TGTGCCAGCAGCATGGGACAGTCAGGGCCCCAGCATTTT.